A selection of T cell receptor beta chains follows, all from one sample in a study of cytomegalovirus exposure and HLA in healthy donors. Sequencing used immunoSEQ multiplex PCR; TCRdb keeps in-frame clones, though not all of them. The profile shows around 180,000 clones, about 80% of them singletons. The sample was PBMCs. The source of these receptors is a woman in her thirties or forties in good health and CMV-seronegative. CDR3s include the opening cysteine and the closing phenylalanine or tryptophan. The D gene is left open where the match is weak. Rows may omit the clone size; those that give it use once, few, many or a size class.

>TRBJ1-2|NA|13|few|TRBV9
CASSVGPGEGYTF
TGTGCCAGCAGCGTAGGGCCAGGGGAAGGCTACACCTTC
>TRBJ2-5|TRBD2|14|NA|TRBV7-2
CASSWGGDQETQYF
TGTGCCAGCAGCTGGGGAGGGGACCAAGAGACCCAGTACTTC
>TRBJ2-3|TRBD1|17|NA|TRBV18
CASSTSQGAISTDTQYF
TGTGCCAGCTCGACCAGTCAGGGGGCCATCAGCACAGATACGCAGTATTTT
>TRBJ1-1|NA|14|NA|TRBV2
CASSEVGSEGEAFF
TGTGCCAGCAGTGAAGTGGGTTCAGAGGGTGAAGCTTTCTTT
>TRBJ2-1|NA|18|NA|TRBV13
CASSLVSSAVRSYNEQFF
TGTGCCAGCAGCTTAGTGTCCAGCGCGGTCCGCTCCTACAATGAGCAGTTCTTC
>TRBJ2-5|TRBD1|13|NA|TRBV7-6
CAGSRGQEETQYF
TGTGCCGGCAGCCGCGGACAGGAGGAGACCCAGTACTTC
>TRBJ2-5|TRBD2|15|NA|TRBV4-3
CASSQNAGGQETQYF
TGCGCCAGCAGCCAGAATGCGGGAGGCCAAGAGACCCAGTACTTC
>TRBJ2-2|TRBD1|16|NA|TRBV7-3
CASSLTETGPTGELFF
TGTGCCAGCAGCCTAACGGAGACAGGGCCCACCGGGGAGCTGTTTTTT
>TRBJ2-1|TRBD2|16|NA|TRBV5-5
CASSLEGASGDNEQFF
TGTGCCAGCAGCTTGGAGGGGGCTAGCGGGGACAATGAGCAGTTCTTC
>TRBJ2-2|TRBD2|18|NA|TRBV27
CASSFSVLAGVVTGELFF
TGTGCCAGCAGTTTTTCTGTACTAGCGGGAGTGGTGACCGGGGAGCTGTTTTTT
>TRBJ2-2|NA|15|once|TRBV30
CAWKGLGRGTGELFF
TGTGCCTGGAAGGGTCTCGGGAGAGGTACCGGGGAGCTGTTTTTT
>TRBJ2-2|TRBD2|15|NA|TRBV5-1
CASSLLAGRTGELFF
TGCGCCAGCAGCTTGTTAGCGGGCCGCACCGGGGAGCTGTTTTTT
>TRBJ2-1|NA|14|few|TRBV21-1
CASSPGVTKGEQFF
TGTGCCAGCAGCCCGGGGGTGACCAAGGGTGAGCAGTTCTTC
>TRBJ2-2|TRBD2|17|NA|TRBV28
CASSFPWTSTVAGELFF
TGTGCCAGCAGTTTCCCCTGGACTAGCACAGTCGCCGGGGAGCTGTTTTTT
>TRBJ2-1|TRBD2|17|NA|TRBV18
CASSPTSGRSNYNEQFF
TGTGCCAGCTCACCCACTAGCGGGAGATCGAACTACAATGAGCAGTTCTTC
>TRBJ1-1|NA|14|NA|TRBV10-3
CAISTGDLNTEAFF
TGTGCCATCAGTACCGGGGACTTGAACACTGAAGCTTTCTTT
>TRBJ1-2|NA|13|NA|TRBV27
CASSRGADYGYTF
TGTGCCAGCTCGCGGGGGGCGGACTATGGCTACACCTTC
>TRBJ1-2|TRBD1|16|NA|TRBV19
CASSSPGTGVDYGYTF
TGTGCCAGTAGTAGCCCCGGGACAGGGGTCGACTATGGCTACACCTTC
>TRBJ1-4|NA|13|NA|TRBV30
CAWRIGEAEKLFF
TGTGCCTGGAGAATAGGGGAGGCTGAAAAACTGTTTTTT
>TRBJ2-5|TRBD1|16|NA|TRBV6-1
CASSGAGQGAGETQYF
TGTGCCAGCAGTGGGGCCGGACAGGGAGCAGGAGAGACCCAGTACTTC
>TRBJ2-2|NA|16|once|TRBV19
CASSRQGGVHTGELFF
TGTGCCAGTAGTAGGCAGGGCGGGGTTCACACCGGGGAGCTGTTTTTT
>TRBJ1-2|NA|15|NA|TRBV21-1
CASSAGTANYYGYTF
TGTGCCAGCAGTGCCGGGACAGCGAACTACTATGGCTACACCTTC
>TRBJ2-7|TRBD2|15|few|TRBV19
CASSIASGLSYEQYF
TGTGCCAGTAGTATCGCTAGCGGGCTCTCCTACGAGCAGTACTTC
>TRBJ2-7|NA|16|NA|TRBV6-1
CASSEGGTWRTYEQYF
TGTGCCAGCAGTGAAGGGGGGACTTGGAGGACCTACGAGCAGTACTTC
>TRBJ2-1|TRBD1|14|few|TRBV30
CARDQGAVSNEQFF
TGTGCCAGGGATCAGGGGGCTGTTTCCAATGAGCAGTTCTTC
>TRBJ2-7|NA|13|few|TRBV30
CAWSEDVRLEQYF
TGTGCCTGGAGTGAAGACGTAAGACTCGAGCAGTACTTC
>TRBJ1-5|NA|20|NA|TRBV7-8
CASSLAAQGLSGSFNQPQHF
TGTGCCAGCAGCTTAGCCGCACAGGGACTATCTGGATCTTTCAATCAGCCCCAGCATTTT
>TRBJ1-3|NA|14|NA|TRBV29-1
CSVLTVRSGNTIYF
TGCAGCGTATTGACAGTTCGCTCTGGAAACACCATATATTTT
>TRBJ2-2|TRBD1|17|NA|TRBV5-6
CASSNPKRTGNTGELFF
TGTGCCAGCAGCAATCCTAAAAGGACAGGGAACACCGGGGAGCTGTTTTTT
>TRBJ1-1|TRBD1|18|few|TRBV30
CAWSGGDRGLPWNTEAFF
TGTGCCTGGAGTGGGGGGGACAGGGGGCTACCTTGGAACACTGAAGCTTTCTTT
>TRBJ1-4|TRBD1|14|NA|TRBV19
CASSNGQDNEKLFF
TGTGCCAGTAGTAACGGACAGGATAATGAAAAACTGTTTTTT
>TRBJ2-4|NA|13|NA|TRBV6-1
CASSAGGEGIQYF
TGTGCCAGCAGTGCAGGTGGCGAGGGCATTCAGTACTTC
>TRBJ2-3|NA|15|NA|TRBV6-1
CASSESPHDTDTQYF
TGTGCCAGCAGTGAAAGCCCGCACGACACAGATACGCAGTATTTT
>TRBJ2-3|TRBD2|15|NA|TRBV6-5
CASSYGGSASDTQYF
TGTGCCAGCAGTTACGGCGGGAGTGCGTCAGATACGCAGTATTTT
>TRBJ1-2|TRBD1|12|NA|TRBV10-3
CAITEGARGYTF
TGTGCCATCACTGAGGGGGCGCGGGGCTACACCTTC
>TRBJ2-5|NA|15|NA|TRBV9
CASSVGGRGEETQYF
TGTGCCAGCAGCGTAGGAGGCAGGGGGGAAGAGACCCAGTACTTC